Listed below are T cell receptor beta chains from one sample, sequenced in a study of T-cell reconstitution after alpha-beta-depleted transplantation in children. Each CDR3 protein gets one entry after TCRdb re-called the PCR reads with MiXCR. The sample consists of about 610,000 distinct CDR3 sequences, 25% to 30% of them appearing once. Sample: PBMCs, taken before TCRalphabeta/CD19-depleted stem cell transplant. The origin of the receptors is a boy less than two years old with Wiskott-Aldrich syndrome, due to receive a stem cell transplant. The CDR3 runs from the conserved cysteine through the conserved F or W. The D gene is left open where the match is weak. The size entry is marked missing in some rows and otherwise reads once, few, many or a size class.

j_call,d_call,v_call,clone_size,cdr3_nt,cdr3_aa
TRBJ1-3,.,TRBV7-2,.,TGTGCCAGCAGCCGCCTCAGGGCTAGCTCTGGAAACACCATATATTTT,CASSRLRASSGNTIYF
TRBJ2-7,.,TRBV7-6,.,TGTGCCAGCAGCTTGGAGGCTCCCTACGAGCAGTACTTC,CASSLEAPYEQYF
TRBJ2-1,.,TRBV6-5,.,TGTGCCAGCAGCCCCCTAGGGGGAGTTATGAATGAGCAGTTCTTC,CASSPLGGVMNEQFF
TRBJ1-1,.,TRBV12-3/TRBV12-4,few,TGTGCCAGCAGTTTAGCAGGTCAGGGAATTGAAGCTTTCTTT,CASSLAGQGIEAFF
TRBJ2-5,.,TRBV12-3/TRBV12-4,.,TGTGCCAGCAGTTTATACAGGGTGGAGACCCAGTACTTC,CASSLYRVETQYF
TRBJ2-3,.,TRBV29-1,.,TGCAGCGCCTTCAAGAGCACAGATACGCAGTATTTT,CSAFKSTDTQYF
TRBJ2-3,TRBD2,TRBV24-1,.,TGTGCCACCAGTGACCTGAAGACTAGCGGGAGTTTCACAGATACGCAGTATTTT,CATSDLKTSGSFTDTQYF
TRBJ2-1,TRBD2,TRBV28,.,TGTGCCAGCAGTTTCTGGGGGGGCACCCCGGGACTAGCGGTATACAATGAGCAGTTCTTC,CASSFWGGTPGLAVYNEQFF
TRBJ2-3,TRBD2,TRBV24-1,few,TGTGCCACCATGGGGACTAGCGGGACAGATACGCAGTATTTT,CATMGTSGTDTQYF
TRBJ2-7,TRBD2,TRBV7-9,few,TGTGCCAGCAGCTTCGGGACTAGCGGGAGGCAGTGGTACTTC,CASSFGTSGRQWYF
TRBJ2-2,.,TRBV6-1,.,TGTGCCAGCACCCGGGCGGGGTCCGGGGAGCTGTTTTTT,CASTRAGSGELFF
TRBJ2-3,TRBD2,TRBV5-1,few,TGCGCCAGCAGCCCGGGACTAGCGGGAGGGCGGTCAGATACGCAGTATTTT,CASSPGLAGGRSDTQYF
TRBJ1-6,.,TRBV20-1,few,TGCAGTGCTAGGTCAGGTGTGGCTTCACCCCTCCACTTT,CSARSGVASPLHF
TRBJ2-7,.,TRBV6-1,.,TGTGCCAGGGGGACCGATAACTCCTACGAGCAGTACTTC,CARGTDNSYEQYF
TRBJ2-5,.,TRBV12-3/TRBV12-4,.,TGTGCCAGCAGTTTCCAAGGGTTGTTGTTGGAAGAGACCCAGTACTTC,CASSFQGLLLEETQYF
TRBJ2-5,.,TRBV5-1,.,TGCGCCAGCAGCTTGGGGTTTTTTGAAGAGACCCAGTACTTC,CASSLGFFEETQYF
TRBJ1-2,.,TRBV20-1,.,TGCAGTGCTAGTCCGTACCTGGATGGCTACACCTTC,CSASPYLDGYTF
TRBJ2-2,.,TRBV18,.,TGTGCCAGCTACGGACGGACAACCGCGAACACCGGGGAGCTGTTTTTT,CASYGRTTANTGELFF
TRBJ2-1,TRBD2,TRBV9,few,TGTGCCAGCAGCGTAGCACTAGCGGGAAACAATGAGCAGTTCTTC,CASSVALAGNNEQFF
TRBJ1-1,TRBD1,TRBV5-1,.,TGCGCCAGCAGCTCCCACAGGGGCGCGAGTAAGGCTTTCTTT,CASSSHRGASKAFF
TRBJ1-5,.,TRBV20-1,.,TGCAGTGCTTCAAGCGCCCTCGATCAGCCCCAGCATTTT,CSASSALDQPQHF
TRBJ1-1,.,TRBV20-1,.,TGCAGTGCTAGGGTGGGGGATTACATGAACACTGAAGCTTTCTTT,CSARVGDYMNTEAFF
TRBJ2-5,TRBD1,TRBV30,.,TGTGCCTGGAGTGTCGGACAGGGCACAGAGACCCAGTACTTC,CAWSVGQGTETQYF
TRBJ2-2,.,TRBV5-1,.,TGCGCCAGCAGCTTGGACAGCGTGCCCGGGGAGCTGTTTTTT,CASSLDSVPGELFF
TRBJ2-2,TRBD1,TRBV27,many,TGTGCCACCCGGACAGGGTTCCCCGGGGAGCTGTTTTTT,CATRTGFPGELFF
TRBJ2-1,TRBD1,TRBV10-3,.,TGTGCCATCAGGGAACCGAGACAGGGGAGGAATGAGCAGTTCTTC,CAIREPRQGRNEQFF
TRBJ2-5,.,TRBV25-1,.,TGTGCCAGCAGTGAATCCGGGACCCAGTACTTC,CASSESGTQYF
TRBJ2-7,.,TRBV5-1,once,TGCGCCAGCAGCTTGTATGGCACCTCCTACGAGCAGTACTTC,CASSLYGTSYEQYF
TRBJ2-7,TRBD1,TRBV27,.,TGTGCCAGCACCCGGGACAGAGCCTACGAGCAGTACTTC,CASTRDRAYEQYF
TRBJ2-7,.,TRBV25-1,.,TGTGCCAGCAGGACCCAATCAACGGACTACGAGCAGTACTTC,CASRTQSTDYEQYF
TRBJ1-6,.,TRBV30,few,TGTGCCTGGAGGGCTGGGGGATCACCCCTCCACTTT,CAWRAGGSPLHF
TRBJ2-1,.,TRBV11-2,few,TGTGCCAGCATCCTGGGTGTGGTTAGCAGCTACAATGAGCAGTTCTTC,CASILGVVSSYNEQFF
TRBJ1-3,.,TRBV6-5,.,TGTGCCAGCAGTTACTCGAAGGCAGGGTCGACGAACACCATATATTTT,CASSYSKAGSTNTIYF
TRBJ1-3,TRBD1,TRBV4-2,few,TGTGCCAGCAGCCAAGGGACAGGTCTACTCTCTGGAAACACCATATATTTT,CASSQGTGLLSGNTIYF
TRBJ2-2,.,TRBV7-6,few,TGTGCCAGCAGGGACAGATCTGACGGGGAGCTGTTTTTT,CASRDRSDGELFF
TRBJ2-3,.,TRBV3-1,.,TGTGCCAGCAGCCGATTTACGGGAGTGGTAGATACGCAGTATTTT,CASSRFTGVVDTQYF
TRBJ2-3,TRBD1,TRBV5-1,few,TGCGCCAGCAGCGCGACAGGGGTGACAGATACGCAGTATTTT,CASSATGVTDTQYF
TRBJ2-2,.,TRBV5-1,.,TGCGCCAGCAGCTTGCCTGGAGGGAGATCCACCGGGGAGCTGTTTTTT,CASSLPGGRSTGELFF
TRBJ2-1,.,TRBV9,few,TGTGCCAGCAGCGTAGACTTCAGCAATGAGCAGTTCTTC,CASSVDFSNEQFF
TRBJ2-7,.,TRBV20-1,few,TGCAGTGCTCAACAGTCCAGGTTCTCCTACGAGCAGTACTTC,CSAQQSRFSYEQYF
TRBJ2-7,.,TRBV30,.,TGTGCCTGGAGTCTAACAGGGTACGAGCAGTACTTC,CAWSLTGYEQYF
TRBJ1-3,.,TRBV4-1,few,TGCGCCAGCAGCCAGCACGGGATCCTCCACATCTCTGGAAACACCATATATTTT,CASSQHGILHISGNTIYF
TRBJ2-5,.,TRBV2,.,TGTGCCAGCAGGCGGGACAGCAGTCAAGAGACCCAGTACTTC,CASRRDSSQETQYF
TRBJ2-2,.,TRBV5-5,.,TGTGCCAGCAGCTGGGTACGAGACCCTTACCCCGGGGAGCTGTTTTTT,CASSWVRDPYPGELFF
TRBJ2-7,.,TRBV24-1,.,TGTGCCACCAGTGAGTGTTTACAGGAAATATGCACCTACGAGCAGTACTTC,CATSECLQEICTYEQYF
TRBJ2-5,.,TRBV4-2,.,TGTGCCAGCAGCCAAGATTATGCAGCAAAGCAAGAGACCCAGTACTTC,CASSQDYAAKQETQYF
TRBJ2-1,TRBD2,TRBV7-9,few,TGTGCCAGCGGAAATCTAGCGGACCACAATGAGCAGTTCTTC,CASGNLADHNEQFF
TRBJ1-5,TRBD1,TRBV20-1,.,TGCAGTGCTACCAGGGGGACCAATCAGCCCCAGCATTTT,CSATRGTNQPQHF
TRBJ2-7,TRBD2,TRBV5-1,.,TGCGCCAGCAGCTGGTACAGCGGGAGGCCTTACGAGCAGTACTTC,CASSWYSGRPYEQYF
TRBJ1-1,.,TRBV9,few,TGTGCCAGCAGCGGGGCAAGTGAAGCTTTCTTT,CASSGASEAFF
TRBJ2-3,TRBD2,TRBV9,.,TGTGCCAGCAGGGCCCCGGGACTAGCCGGAGATACGCAGTATTTT,CASRAPGLAGDTQYF
TRBJ1-5,TRBD1,TRBV6-2/TRBV6-3,once,TGTGCCAGCAGTTACAGGGGGCGCGATCAGCCCCAGCATTTT,CASSYRGRDQPQHF
TRBJ1-2,.,TRBV29-1,few,TGCAGCGTTGAAGGGGCGGGCTATGGCTACACCTTC,CSVEGAGYGYTF
TRBJ1-5,.,TRBV18,few,TGTGCCAGCTCACGGAGCGTAGAGGGTCGAAGCAATCAGCCCCAGCATTTT,CASSRSVEGRSNQPQHF
TRBJ1-6,TRBD1,TRBV15,.,TGTGCCACCAGCAGAGACAGGGGGCGAGGGAAGAATTCACCCCTCCACTTT,CATSRDRGRGKNSPLHF